This is a list of T cell receptor beta chains from one sample in a study of regulatory T cells in long-lasting Graves disease. TCRdb re-called the multiplex PCR reads through MiXCR, storing one row per CDR3 protein. The sample consists of 550,000 to 650,000 distinct CDR3 sequences, 15% to 20% of them appearing once. This same sample was also taken into another study, of T cells in Graves' hyperthyroidism and ophthalmopathy.

The material was peripheral blood mononuclear cells (PBMCs), obtained at new diagnosis, from a patient treated with antithyroid drugs. The receptors were gathered from a man between 18 and 29 years old with Graves disease. Both conserved end residues are part of each CDR3. Each record gives: clone size, J gene, V gene, D gene, CDR3 protein, CDR3 DNA. The D gene is left open where the match is weak. Expanded clones are given a class, and other clones once, few, many or no size at all.

>many|TRBJ2-7|TRBV29-1|TRBD2
CSVPGLATYEQYF
TGCAGCGTTCCGGGACTAGCAACCTACGAGCAGTACTTC
>many|TRBJ2-1|TRBV27|TRBD2
CASTSVGLAGGEQFF
TGTGCCAGCACATCGGTGGGACTAGCAGGGGGTGAGCAGTTCTTC
>few|TRBJ2-3|TRBV6-5|TRBD2
CASSYSSLAGDLDTQYF
TGTGCCAGCAGTTACTCGAGCCTAGCGGGAGATCTAGATACGCAGTATTTT
>.|TRBJ1-2|TRBV6-5|.
CASSYSNGYGGYTF
TGTGCCAGCAGTTACTCGAACGGGTATGGAGGCTACACCTTC
>few|TRBJ2-2|TRBV3-1|.
CASSQEGVTGELFF
TGTGCCAGCAGCCAAGAGGGGGTCACCGGGGAGCTGTTTTTT
>.|TRBJ2-6|TRBV7-3|.
CASSLRASYNVLTF
TGTGCCAGCAGCTTAAGGGCAAGCTACAACGTCCTGACTTTC
>few|TRBJ2-4|TRBV7-2|.
CASSSLTGKNIQYF
TGTGCCAGCAGCTCCCTCACGGGCAAAAACATTCAGTACTTC
>few|TRBJ1-5|TRBV6-1|.
CASSPSGGRPNQPQHF
TGTGCCAGCAGCCCCTCTGGTGGTCGGCCTAATCAGCCCCAGCATTTT
>many|TRBJ2-3|TRBV18|.
CASSPDTDTQYF
TGTGCCAGCAGCCCGGACACAGATACGCAGTATTTT
>few|TRBJ1-1|TRBV10-3|.
CAISQGGVTEAFF
TGTGCCATCAGCCAGGGCGGAGTCACTGAAGCTTTCTTT
>many|TRBJ2-1|TRBV2|.
CASIDGNEQFF
TGTGCCAGCATCGACGGCAATGAGCAGTTCTTC
>.|TRBJ2-1|TRBV19|TRBD2
CASSLAAAGWNEQFF
TGTGCCAGTAGCCTCGCGGCAGCGGGGTGGAATGAGCAGTTCTTC
>few|TRBJ2-7|TRBV19|TRBD1
CASSAGTGRSSYEQYF
TGTGCCAGTAGCGCCGGGACAGGGAGGAGCTCCTACGAGCAGTACTTC
>many|TRBJ1-4|TRBV7-9|.
CASSAGTGEKLFF
TGTGCCAGCAGCGCCGGGACTGGTGAAAAACTGTTTTTT
>many|TRBJ2-7|TRBV27|TRBD2
CASSASGTRVYEQYF
TGTGCCAGCAGTGCTTCCGGGACTAGGGTCTACGAGCAGTACTTC
>.|TRBJ2-1|TRBV7-9|TRBD2
CASSLAELAGGRNEQFF
TGTGCCAGCAGCTTAGCTGAACTAGCGGGAGGGAGGAATGAGCAGTTCTTC
>many|TRBJ1-4|TRBV18|.
CASSPREAVNEKLFF
TGTGCCAGCTCACCCCGGGAGGCGGTTAATGAAAAACTGTTTTTT
>many|TRBJ2-1|TRBV20-1|TRBD2
CSGVSGRAAAEQFF
TGCAGTGGCGTGAGCGGGAGGGCCGCGGCTGAGCAGTTCTTC
>many|TRBJ1-1|TRBV28|.
CASSNPPRTVNTEAFF
TGTGCCAGCAGTAACCCACCGCGGACTGTGAACACTGAAGCTTTCTTT
>.|TRBJ1-5|TRBV28|.
CASSFRGSLYNQPQHF
TGTGCCAGCAGTTTCAGGGGCAGCCTATACAATCAGCCCCAGCATTTT
>many|TRBJ2-3|TRBV12-3/TRBV12-4|.
CASSLGTRRGTDTQYF
TGTGCCAGCAGTTTGGGTACCCGCAGGGGCACAGATACGCAGTATTTT
>many|TRBJ2-5|TRBV10-2|TRBD2
CASSEGLAGGQETQYF
TGTGCCAGCAGTGAGGGACTAGCGGGAGGACAAGAGACCCAGTACTTC
>.|TRBJ2-1|TRBV7-9|TRBD2
CASSSYSGKGDEQFF
TGTGCCAGCAGCTCATATAGCGGGAAGGGCGATGAGCAGTTCTTC
>many|TRBJ1-5|TRBV30|TRBD1
CAWSYRGRHQPQHF
TGTGCCTGGAGTTACAGGGGGAGACATCAGCCCCAGCATTTT
>few|TRBJ2-1|TRBV6-2/TRBV6-3|TRBD1
CASRNPRDRGFNEQFF
TGTGCCAGCAGGAACCCCCGGGACAGGGGATTCAATGAGCAGTTCTTC